This T cell receptor (beta chain) stems from a study of somatic mutations in cytotoxic T cells in rheumatoid arthritis. On the study more broadly: Prior to any treatment and right after diagnosis, patient blood (around 30 ml EDTA) was drawn. Including V beta1+ cells that were sequenced for TCRB, some T-cell populations stained with V beta antibodies were flow-sorted at nearly 100% purity.

The assay was immunoSEQ multiplex PCR, and TCRdb's table has in-frame clones only and misses some. The repertoire holds around 14,000 clones, 85% to 95% seen once, with approximately 19% in the top ten. Germline values: CDR1 MNHEY, CDR2 SMNVEV (reference sequence). The CDR3 is 14 amino acids. The V end lost 5 bases, the J end lost 9 bases, and 14 bases lay between the germline ends. The V call is TRBV27, the J call TRBJ1-6, with D perhaps TRBD1 (6 bases). The sequenced material came from CD4+ T cells sorted from blood. The TCR sequence derives from a man between 65 and 85 years old with rheumatoid arthritis. The CDR3 DNA sequence: TGTGCCAGCAGTCCCCGGACAGTAGGTTCACCCCTCCACTTT. It codes for CASSPRTVGSPLHF.